These 7 T cell receptor beta chains originate from one sample sequenced in a study of OX40 agonist ivuxolimab in advanced cancers. The repertoire was sequenced with immunoSEQ multiplex PCR; TCRdb's copy has only in-frame clones and lacks some. The data show around 69,000 clones, 65% to 90% seen once. Sample: CD4+ or CD8+ T cells sorted from blood, taken in a trial of the OX40 agonist ivuxolimab. These TCRs come from an adult with an advanced solid tumor such as melanoma, head and neck, liver or kidney cancer.

The chain combines TRBV2 with TRBJ1-5; a weak D match, TRBD1 (6 bases). Trimming left V 2 bases short and J 0 bases short, with 14 bases between. The CDR3 loop spans 17 amino acids. Germline-derived CDR1 and CDR2 are SNHLY and FYNNEI. The CDR3 is CASSELARTDSNQPQHF. DNA of the CDR3: TGTGCCAGCAGTGAATTGGCAAGGACAGATAGCAATCAGCCCCAGCATTTT. The full variable domain, rest sourced from reference TRBV2 and TRBJ1-5, is EPEVTQTPSHQVTQMGQEVILRCVPISNHLYFYWYRQILGQKVEFLVSFYNNEISEKSEIFDDQFSVERPDGSNFTLKIRSTKLEDSAMYFCASSELARTDSNQPQHFGDGTRLSIL.

This clone was counted between two and nine times. The rearrangement links TRBV6-5 to TRBJ1-3; D is perhaps TRBD1 (6 bases). The V gene lost 10 bases and the J gene lost 5 bases, with 12 bases spanning the gap. Germline assignment: CDR1 MNHEY and CDR2 SVGAGI. The CDR3 has 12 residues. The CDR3 sequence is CATRGARNTIYF. CDR3 DNA sequence: TGTGCCACGCGGGGGGCTAGAAACACCATATATTTT.

The V call is TRBV5-1, the J call TRBJ1-5; D gene uncertain. CDR1 is SGHRS, CDR2 YFSETQ, per germline. The V end was cut by 0 bases, the J end by 6 bases, with 7 bases between. The CDR3 runs to 13 residues. This chain's CDR3 is CASSLDLSQPQHF. DNA of the CDR3: TGCGCCAGCAGCTTGGACCTCAGTCAGCCCCAGCATTTT. The whole variable domain, filled in from reference TRBV5-1 and TRBJ1-5, reads KAGVTQTPRYLIKTRGQQVTLSCSPISGHRSVSWYQQTPGQGLQFLFEYFSETQRNKGNFPGRFSGRQFSNSRSEMNVSTLELGDSALYLCASSLDLSQPQHFGDGTRLSIL.

This chain joins TRBV6-5 and TRBJ1-5; D remains ambiguous. CDR3 size: 13 residues. Germline CDR1 is MNHEY and CDR2 is SVGAGI. V shed 6 bases and J shed 0 bases, with 6 bases lying between them. CDR3 in DNA: TGTGCCAGCAGCTCCCTTAGCAATCAGCCCCAGCATTTT. Translated: CASSSLSNQPQHF.

The gene calls are TRBV29-1 and TRBJ1-4, with TRBD1 matching over 7 bases. The CDR3 has 13 residues. Germline V gene sequence: CDR1 SQVTM, CDR2 ANQGSEA. V gave up 4 bases and J gave up 10 bases; unmatched junction bases: 9. The CDR3 here is CSVGDSQYGKLFF. CDR3 coding DNA: TGCAGCGTTGGGGACAGTCAGTATGGAAAACTGTTTTTT. Combining the CDR3 with reference TRBV29-1 and TRBJ1-4 gives the whole variable domain SAVISQKPSRDICQRGTSLTIQCQVDSQVTMMFWYRQQPGQSLTLIATANQGSEATYESGFVIDKFPISRPNLTFSTLTVSNMSPEDSSIYLCSVGDSQYGKLFFGSGTQLSVL.

The genes are TRBV28 and TRBJ2-3; 15 bases line up with TRBD2. This CDR3 region has 16 residues. The ends lost 5 bases at V and 6 bases at J; junction bases unmatched: 6. In germline, CDR1 is MDHEN, CDR2 SYDVKM. CDR3 in amino acids: CASSPGLAGGGDTQYF. The CDR3 nucleotides are TGTGCCAGCAGTCCCGGACTAGCGGGAGGGGGGGATACGCAGTATTTT.

V is TRBV28 and J is TRBJ2-2; D unclear. The CDR3 totals 12 residues. V lost 1 base to trimming and J lost 7 bases, with 4 bases between them. Germline values: CDR1 MDHEN, CDR2 SYDVKM. Here the CDR3 DNA reads TGTGCCAGCAGTTTATACGGCGGGGAGCTGTTTTTT. Translated: CASSLYGGELFF.